Following are 8 T cell receptor beta chains from one sample sequenced in a study of cytomegalovirus exposure and HLA in healthy donors. The PCR had 60 Vbeta and 13 Jbeta primers. The repertoire was sequenced with immunoSEQ multiplex PCR; TCRdb's copy has only in-frame clones and lacks some. The data hold about 190,000 clones, with about three quarters observed a single time. Material for sequencing was PBMCs. The receptors stem from a woman in her thirties in good health and CMV-seropositive.

This clone was counted between two and nine times. The chain joins TRBV27 to TRBJ2-1, with TRBD2 identical over 12 bases. The CDR3 spans 17 residues. Germline CDR1 and CDR2: MNHEY and SMNVEV (reference sequence). V was clipped by 2 bases and J by 4 bases; unmatched bases: 6. The CDR3 DNA reads as TGTGCCAGCAGTTTAAGGGGGCTAGCGGGAGGGTACAATGAGCAGTTCTTC. Its protein is CASSLRGLAGGYNEQFF.

V is TRBV30 and J is TRBJ2-2; D ambiguous. In germline, CDR1 is GTSNPN, CDR2 SVGIG (reference sequence). The CDR3 covers 14 residues. The V end lost 0 bases, the J end lost 5 bases, and 10 bases lay between the germline ends. CDR3 protein: CAWSVGFRTGELFF. DNA of the CDR3: TGTGCCTGGAGTGTCGGGTTTCGAACCGGGGAGCTGTTTTTT.

This clone was observed a handful of times. Other DNA variants within this sample encode the same CDR3. V gene TRBV30 combines with J gene TRBJ1-3; D remains unclear. CDR1 is GTSNPN and CDR2 is SVGIG in the germline V gene (reference sequence). The CDR3 contains 13 residues. The ends were cut back, 0 bases at V and 7 bases at J, with 10 bases in the middle. CDR3 in DNA: TGTGCCTGGAGTGTAAACGGCAGGAACACCATATATTTT. Translation gives CAWSVNGRNTIYF.

By share, this clone ranks as medium-sized. The chain uses TRBV4-3 and TRBJ1-5, with TRBD1 matching 7 bases. The ends lost 3 bases at V and 0 bases at J; junction bases unmatched: 11. CDR1 LGHNA and CDR2 YSLEER come from the germline V gene. The CDR3 runs 18 residues. In DNA, the CDR3 is TGCGCCAGCAGCCAGAAATATCTTGGGACAGCTAGCAATCAGCCCCAGCATTTT. This codes for CASSQKYLGTASNQPQHF.

This chain uses TRBV11-2 with TRBJ2-1; 8 nucleotides match TRBD1. The germline V gene encodes CDR1 SGHAT and CDR2 FQNNGV. The CDR3 spans 14 residues. The V and J ends lost 5 bases and 6 bases, in that order; junction bases with no gene match: 6. Written as DNA, the CDR3 is TGTGCCAGCAGCCCCAGGGGGCAAGGCAATGAGCAGTTCTTC. Translating gives CASSPRGQGNEQFF.

The chain is built from TRBV2 and TRBJ2-7, with D perhaps matching TRBD2 (5 bases). The CDR3 consists of 11 residues. The germline V and J ends were trimmed by 3 bases and 7 bases, with 7 bases remaining between them. The germline gives CDR1 SNHLY, CDR2 FYNNEI. In DNA form, the CDR3 reads TGTGCCAGCAGTGAGAGAGGGGAGCAGTACTTC. This translates into CASSERGEQYF. Combining the CDR3 with reference TRBV2 and TRBJ2-7 gives the whole variable domain EPEVTQTPSHQVTQMGQEVILRCVPISNHLYFYWYRQILGQKVEFLVSFYNNEISEKSEIFDDQFSVERPDGSNFTLKIRSTKLEDSAMYFCASSERGEQYFGPGTRLTVT.

The rearrangement links TRBV5-6 to TRBJ2-3; 8 nucleotides align to TRBD1. CDR1 SGHDT and CDR2 YYEEEE come from the germline V gene. Losses at the gene ends were 4 bases for V and 5 bases for J; bases not matched to a gene: 9. The CDR3 runs to 15 residues. The CDR3, as DNA: TGTGCCAGCAGCCTGACGGCAGGGGGCAAAGATACGCAGTATTTT. It specifies CASSLTAGGKDTQYF.

The rearrangement uses TRBV6-6 and TRBJ2-1; 8 bases align to TRBD2. The CDR3 runs 11 residues. Germline CDR1 MNHNY, CDR2 SVGAGI (reference sequence). V lost 5 bases and J lost 13; bases outside the gene matches: 4. CDR3 in amino acids: CASSATSGQFF. CDR3 nucleotides: TGTGCCAGCAGTGCAACTAGCGGTCAGTTCTTC.